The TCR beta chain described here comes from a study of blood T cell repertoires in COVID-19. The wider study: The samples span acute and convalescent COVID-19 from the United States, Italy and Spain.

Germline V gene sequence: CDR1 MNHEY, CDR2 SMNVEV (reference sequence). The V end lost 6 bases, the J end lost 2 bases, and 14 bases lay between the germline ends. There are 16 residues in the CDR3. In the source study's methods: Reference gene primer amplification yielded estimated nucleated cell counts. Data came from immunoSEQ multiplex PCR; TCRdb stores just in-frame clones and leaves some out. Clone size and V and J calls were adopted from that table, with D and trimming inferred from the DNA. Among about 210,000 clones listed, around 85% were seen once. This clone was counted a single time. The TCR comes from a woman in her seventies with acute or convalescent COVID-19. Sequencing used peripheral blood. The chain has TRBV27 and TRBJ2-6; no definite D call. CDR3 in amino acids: CASRPPQHTGANVLTF. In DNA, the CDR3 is TGTGCCAGCAGACCCCCCCAACACACTGGGGCCAACGTCCTGACTTTC.